This TCR beta chain derives from a study of T cell responses to AZD1222 COVID-19 vaccine. V was cut by 4 bases and J by 6 bases, with 20 bases left in between. This CDR3 has 16 amino acids. Germline CDR1 is LNHDA and CDR2 is SQIVND (reference sequence). In this sample, this clone turned up once. The antigen remains undetermined. Overall study results and limits: Baseline serostatus was positive in only a handful of AZD1222 recipients. Spike was spanned by vaccine-associated CD4 TCRs, which were dominant at 160-218 and 743-854. In all cases, repertoires were sampled only after the peak T cell response. Among spike-specific TCRs, nearly half reportedly target unmutated variant regions.

Here immunoSEQ multiplex PCR was the method, and the copy in TCRdb shows in-frame clones only, minus some. The table includes some 160,000 clones, just under 95% detected once. The source was peripheral blood, collected on day 0 of AZD1222 vaccination. The TCR originated in an adult in good health. This sequence joins TRBV19 and TRBJ2-3, with D tentatively TRBD1 (8 bases). CDR3 sequence: CASSNRGGGRWDTQYF. The CDR3 coding sequence is TGTGCCAGTAGTAACAGGGGGGGAGGAAGGTGGGATACGCAGTATTTT.